Many counts were recorded for the clone carrying this T cell receptor beta chain. Antigen: not known. These data are taken from a study of T-cell reconstitution after alpha-beta-depleted transplantation in children. Germline loops: CDR1 SGHVS, CDR2 FNYEAQ. The CDR3 totals 13 residues. V lost 2 bases and J lost 5, with 10 bases in between. Study findings and constraints: By one year post-transplant, T-cell counts and diversity largely arose from T cells that were newly produced. Surviving recipient cells, namely T cells and thymic progenitors, were the source of high day-60 TCRbeta diversity in some patients. Where alpha-beta T cells came from about two months after transplant was reportedly several hundred expanded graft clones.

This sample's TCRbeta library carried unique molecular identifier barcodes. In TCRdb, the PCR reads were re-called with MiXCR into one record per CDR3 protein. The table shows roughly 45,000 distinct CDR3 sequences, with around 9% occurring only once. The sequence came from a male patient between 2 and 9 years old who had a stem cell transplant for chronic granulomatous disease, so the T cells may come from the graft donor. The chain links TRBV7-6 to TRBJ2-7, with no clear D. The starting material was PBMCs, mostly from graft donor cells, obtained 60 days after TCRalphabeta/CD19-depleted stem cell transplant. The CDR3 DNA follows: TGTGCCAGCAGCTTATCGAGTCGGCACGAGCAGTACTTC. Amino acids: CASSLSSRHEQYF.